In this sample, the clone carrying this T cell receptor beta chain turned up many times. Its specificity is not known. The record originates from a study of T cell responses to AZD1222 COVID-19 vaccine. Looking at the study overall: Investigators merged groups given second doses at roughly 4 or roughly 12 weeks.

Study outcomes and limitations: Across the whole spike, CD4 TCRs peaked at regions 160-218 and 743-854. Donors in the cohort were predominantly white British and more often female, and clonal diversity was possibly underestimated. Researchers took repertoire samples only after the peak T cell response had come.

Germline V gives CDR1 SEHNR, CDR2 FQNEAQ (reference sequence). This CDR3 is 16 amino acids long. V lost 5 bases to trimming and J lost 2 bases, with 19 bases between them. Profiling relied on immunoSEQ multiplex PCR, and the TCRdb table lists in-frame clones only, not all of them. The profile covers fewer than 110,000 clones, with 90% appearing a single time and about 5% taken by the ten largest. The material sequenced was peripheral blood, taken on day 0 of AZD1222 vaccination. The rearrangement joins TRBV7-9 to TRBJ2-7; the D gene is possibly TRBD2 (7 bases). This sequence was found in an adult in good health. The CDR3 sequence: CASSDGGHRRPYEQYF. CDR3 bases: TGTGCCAGCAGCGACGGGGGGCACAGGCGACCCTACGAGCAGTACTTC. Complete variable domain (other parts from reference TRBV7-9 and TRBJ2-7): DTGVSQNPRHKITKRGQNVTFRCDPISEHNRLYWYRQTLGQGPEFLTYFQNEAQLEKSRLLSDRFSAERPKGSFSTLEIQRTEQGDSAMYLCASSDGGHRRPYEQYFGPGTRLTVT.